The 5 T cell receptor beta chains below all came from one sample that was sequenced in a study of memory CD4+ T cells and cytomegalovirus serostatus. Single viable CD3+CD4+CD8-CD45RO+ cells were sorted as the memory CD4+ T cells. The data were produced by immunoSEQ multiplex PCR, yet TCRdb's version contains in-frame clones alone and is incomplete. The table includes roughly 39,000 clones, around 79% detected once. The specimen was memory CD4+ T cells from blood. Receptors were obtained from an adult in good health and CMV-seronegative.

The V call is TRBV10-3, the J call TRBJ2-7, with 7 bases identical to TRBD1. V was pared by 0 bases and J by 4 bases, with 15 bases of the junction left unmatched. There are 18 residues in the CDR3. In germline, CDR1 is ENHRY, CDR2 SYGVKD. The CDR3 spells CAISESMVSKGQQYEQYF. The CDR3 region has the DNA TGTGCCATCAGTGAGTCGATGGTTAGTAAGGGACAGCAGTACGAGCAGTACTTC.

The chain joins TRBV7-2 to TRBJ2-7, with D maybe TRBD2 (5 bases). The CDR3 contains 13 residues. Per the germline V gene, CDR1 is SGHTA and CDR2 is FQGNSA. V was trimmed by 4 bases and J by 6 bases, leaving 13 bases between them. This chain's CDR3 is CASSYLGVSEQYF. As DNA, the CDR3 is TGTGCCAGCAGCTATCTCGGGGTCAGCGAGCAGTACTTC. Together with reference TRBV7-2 and TRBJ2-7, the CDR3 gives the full variable domain: GAGVSQSPSNKVTEKGKDVELRCDPISGHTALYWYRQSLGQGLEFLIYFQGNSAPDKSGLPSDRFSAERTGGSVSTLTIQRTQQEDSAVYLCASSYLGVSEQYFGPGTRLTVT.

This clone was seen a handful of times. The chain links TRBV6-5 to TRBJ1-1; D possibly corresponds to TRBD1 (6 bases). Germline lookup yields CDR1 MNHEY and CDR2 SVGAGI. The CDR3 has 14 amino acids. Trimming pared 6 bases from V and 5 bases from J, leaving 16 bases between. The CDR3 region has the DNA TGTGCCAGCAGGTCTAGGGGGGAACGTACTGAAGCTTTCTTT. The encoded protein is CASRSRGERTEAFF.

CDR3 sequence reads: CAISEGDGATNEKLFF. CDR3 coding DNA: TGTGCCATCAGTGAAGGAGACGGTGCAACTAATGAAAAACTGTTTTTT. The chain combines TRBV10-3 with TRBJ1-4, with unresolved D. The CDR3 is 16 residues long. The V end was cut by 3 bases, the J end by 0 bases, with 11 bases between. Germline CDR1 ENHRY, CDR2 SYGVKD.

The chain couples TRBV25-1 to TRBJ1-1; possibly TRBD1 for D (6 bases). This CDR3 comprises 16 residues. V lost 5 bases, J lost 6 bases, and 22 bases lay in between. Germline CDR1 and CDR2: MGHDK and SYGVNS. CDR3 sequence: CASSREGVGFVAEAFF. CDR3 DNA sequence: TGTGCCAGCAGTAGAGAGGGGGTTGGGTTCGTCGCTGAAGCTTTCTTT.